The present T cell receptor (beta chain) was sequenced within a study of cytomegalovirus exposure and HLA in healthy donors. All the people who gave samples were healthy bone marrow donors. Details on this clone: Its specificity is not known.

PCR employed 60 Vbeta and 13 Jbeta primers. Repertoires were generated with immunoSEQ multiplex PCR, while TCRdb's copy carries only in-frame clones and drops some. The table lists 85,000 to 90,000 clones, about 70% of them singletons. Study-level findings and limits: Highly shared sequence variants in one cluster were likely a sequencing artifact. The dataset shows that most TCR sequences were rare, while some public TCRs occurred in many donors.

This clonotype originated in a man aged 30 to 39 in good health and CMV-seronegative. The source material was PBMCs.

The CDR3 sequence: CASGKGGAYYGYTF. The CDR3 DNA follows: TGTGCCAGCGGAAAGGGGGGGGCATACTATGGCTACACCTTC. The chain joins TRBV27 to TRBJ1-2, with D maybe TRBD1 (6 bases). V lost 8 bases and J lost 3, with 16 bases in between. This CDR3 comprises 14 residues. Germline loops: CDR1 MNHEY, CDR2 SMNVEV (reference sequence).